Here is one TCR beta chain with its context. This entry is derived from a study of blood T cells in healthy people across ages. The authors ran a second PCR of about 7 to 11 cycles using a sample-barcoded 5' primer and a J-beta primer mix. TCRdb processed the 5' RACE reads anew with MiXCR; each CDR3 protein has one entry. The sample yields almost 800,000 distinct CDR3 sequences, over 45% seen once. CDR3 length: 15 residues. V was pared by 4 bases and J by 0 bases, with 12 bases between. Germline V lookup: CDR1 MDHEN, CDR2 SYDVKM. The clonotype comes from a man aged 30-40 years in good health. The V and J genes are TRBV28 and TRBJ2-5; a weak D match, TRBD1 (6 bases). Sequences were obtained from blood. The CDR3 DNA reads as TGTGCCAGCAGTTCACCTCAGGGGTACCAAGAGACCCAGTACTTC. It yields the protein CASSSPQGYQETQYF.